This entry lists 25 T cell receptor beta chains sequenced from one sample in a study of cytomegalovirus exposure and HLA in healthy donors. PCR involved 60 Vbeta and 13 Jbeta primers. Clones were sequenced by immunoSEQ multiplex PCR, and TCRdb holds only the in-frame ones, with some missing. In the table there are 160,000 or so clones, around 70% of which are singletons. Input material: PBMCs. The origin of the receptors is a man aged 18 to 29 in good health and CMV-seropositive.

This chain links TRBV30 with TRBJ1-5; weak D call: TRBD1 (5 bases). CDR1 and CDR2 (germline): GTSNPN, SVGIG (reference sequence). With 2 bases removed from V and 7 bases from J, the gap between germline ends came to 15 bases. The CDR3 is 14 amino acids. In DNA, the CDR3 is TGTGCCTGGAGTCGGTTCCAGGGAAGGCAGCCCCAGCATTTT. It is translated as CAWSRFQGRQPQHF.

The chain carries TRBV7-9 and TRBJ2-3; D not certain. The V end was cut by 2 bases, the J end by 2 bases, with 8 bases between. The CDR3 consists of 14 residues. CDR1 is SEHNR, CDR2 FQNEAQ, per germline (reference sequence). Here the CDR3 DNA reads TGTGCCAGCAGCTTAAGCCTAGACACAGATACGCAGTATTTT. This translates into CASSLSLDTDTQYF.

This clone was found many times. The chain combines TRBV4-1 with TRBJ1-6; D not certain. The germline V gene has CDR1 MGHRA and CDR2 YSYEKL. The CDR3 extends over 15 amino acids. Trimming cost V 1 base and J 10 bases, with 14 bases left between them. In nucleotides, the CDR3 is TGCGCCAGCAGCCAAGTTCGGGGAGAACGCTCACCCCTCCACTTT. This sequence encodes CASSQVRGERSPLHF.

The rearrangement links TRBV5-4 to TRBJ2-7; unclear D gene. The ends were cut back, 4 bases at V and 7 bases at J, with 21 bases in the middle. This CDR3 contains 15 residues. From germline, CDR1 is SGHNT and CDR2 YYREEE (reference sequence). Here the CDR3 reads CASSPDSGLIREQYV. The CDR3 bases are TGTGCCAGCAGCCCCGACTCCGGTTTGATTAGGGAGCAGTACGTC.

The V and J genes are TRBV7-9 and TRBJ1-1; TRBD1 is a possible D gene (6 bases). The CDR3 runs to 12 residues. V was clipped by 10 bases and J by 1 base, with 10 bases between them. Germline assignment: CDR1 SEHNR and CDR2 FQNEAQ (reference sequence). This CDR3 is CAIRGGNTEAFF. The DNA of the CDR3 is TGTGCCATCCGAGGGGGGAACACTGAAGCTTTCTTT.

V usage is TRBV14 and J usage is TRBJ2-3, with 8 bases identical to TRBD1. J was trimmed by 5 bases and V by 11 bases; bases with no gene match: 9. Germline V gene data show CDR1 as SGHDN and CDR2 as FVKESK. The CDR3 has 13 amino acids. The CDR3 loop is CASTGTGLDTQYF. The CDR3 nucleotides read TGTGCCTCTACCGGGACAGGCCTAGATACGCAGTATTTT. Combining the CDR3 with reference TRBV14 and TRBJ2-3 gives the whole variable domain EAGVTQFPSHSVIEKGQTVTLRCDPISGHDNLYWYRRVMGKEIKFLLHFVKESKQDESGMPNNRFLAERTGGTYSTLKVQPAELEDSGVYFCASTGTGLDTQYFGPGTRLTVL.

V gene TRBV4-2 combines with J gene TRBJ2-2; TRBD2 might be the D (6 bases). The CDR3 has 19 amino acids. Germline-derived CDR1 and CDR2 are LGHNA and YNFKEQ. Trimming left V 0 bases short and J 1 base short, with 18 bases between. CDR3 loop: CASSQEGAGSRKNTGELFF. DNA for the CDR3: TGTGCCAGCAGCCAAGAGGGAGCGGGTTCCCGTAAGAACACCGGGGAGCTGTTTTTT.

The rearrangement joins TRBV4-1 to TRBJ2-6; tentatively, D is TRBD2 (6 bases). The CDR3 is 16 residues long. With 0 bases removed from V and 0 bases from J, the gap between germline ends came to 6 bases. The germline V gene has CDR1 MGHRA and CDR2 YSYEKL. The CDR3 nucleotides are TGCGCCAGCAGCCAAGAGGAGGGCTCTGGGGCCAACGTCCTGACTTTC. Translation: CASSQEEGSGANVLTF.

The V call is TRBV7-6, the J call TRBJ2-5; D is perhaps TRBD1 (7 bases). From germline, CDR1 is SGHVS and CDR2 FNYEAQ. The V and J ends lost 6 bases and 0 bases respectively, with 14 bases between them. This CDR3 is built from 15 residues. The CDR3 coding sequence is TGTGCCAGCAGAAACCGCGGGACAGACCAAGAGACCCAGTACTTC. Translated: CASRNRGTDQETQYF.

V is TRBV19 and J is TRBJ2-5; D may be TRBD1 (5 bases). CDR3 length: 14 amino acids. V was cut by 3 bases and J by 4 bases, with 12 bases left in between. Germline V gene lookup returns CDR1 LNHDA and CDR2 SQIVND (reference sequence). This CDR3 reads CASSIDSLLETQYF. As DNA, the CDR3 is TGTGCCAGTAGTATCGACAGTTTATTAGAGACCCAGTACTTC. Full variable domain (rest looked up from reference TRBV19 and TRBJ2-5): DGGITQSPKYLFRKEGQNVTLSCEQNLNHDAMYWYRQDPGQGLRLIYYSQIVNDFQKGDIAEGYSVSREKKESFPLTVTSAQKNPTAFYLCASSIDSLLETQYFGPGTRLLVL.

About this clone itself: The junction departs from germline at one end; a sequencing error may be responsible. This chain links TRBV29-1 with TRBJ1-4; a possible D gene is TRBD1 (5 bases). The germline V gene encodes CDR1 SQVTM and CDR2 ANQGSEA. The CDR3 consists of 13 residues. CDR3: CSVEGRGPGKLFF. CDR3 nucleotides: TGCAGCGTCGAAGGAAGGGGCCCCGGAAAACTGTTTTTT.

Details on this clone: At one boundary the junction diverges from the germline segment, which might be a read error. This sample also contains other DNA sequences that code for the same CDR3. This chain joins TRBV6-1 and TRBJ1-4; 7 bases are shared with TRBD1. Germline V gene sequence: CDR1 MNHNS, CDR2 SASEGT. CDR3 length: 16 residues. The CDR3, as DNA: TGTGCCAGCAGTGACCTCGGGACAGCTTATAATGAAAAACTGTTCTTT. Its translation is CASSDLGTAYNEKLFF.

The genes are TRBV5-5 and TRBJ1-1, with D unclear. CDR1 is SGHKS, CDR2 YYEKEE, per germline (reference sequence). V gave up 0 bases and J gave up 5 bases, with 5 bases separating them. The length of the CDR3 is 12 residues. The CDR3 spells CASSLVRTEAFF. The CDR3, as DNA: TGTGCCAGCAGCTTGGTGCGAACTGAAGCTTTCTTT.

The rearrangement joins TRBV30 to TRBJ1-1, with TRBD1 matching 7 bases. Germline V CDR1 and CDR2: GTSNPN, SVGIG (reference sequence). CDR3 length: 15 amino acids. Losses at the gene ends were 3 bases for V and 1 base for J; bases not matched to a gene: 8. The CDR3, as DNA: TGTGCCTGGAGGACAGGGAACTGGGAGAACACTGAAGCTTTCTTT. It specifies CAWRTGNWENTEAFF.

This clone was counted at least ten times. The chain couples TRBV10-3 to TRBJ2-2; TRBD2 aligns across 13 bases. The trim removed 6 bases at V and 2 bases at J, leaving 3 bases unmatched. Germline CDR1 reads ENHRY; CDR2 reads SYGVKD. This CDR3 has 16 residues. CDR3 sequence (DNA): TGTGCCATCAGAGGGACTAGCGGGGACAACACCGGGGAGCTGTTTTTT. It codes for CAIRGTSGDNTGELFF.

This rearrangement joins TRBV29-1 to TRBJ2-5; D is perhaps TRBD2 (5 bases). The V end lost 2 bases, the J end lost 5 bases, and 12 bases lay between the germline ends. This CDR3 spans 13 amino acids. Germline values: CDR1 SQVTM, CDR2 ANQGSEA. CDR3 DNA: TGCAGCGTTGAACTCGCGGGCGGGGAGACCCAGTACTTC. Amino acids: CSVELAGGETQYF.

The chain combines TRBV18 with TRBJ1-1, with a tentative D call TRBD1 (5 bases). The CDR3 extends over 15 amino acids. The V gene's germline CDR1 is KGHSH and CDR2 LQKENI. Trimming shortened V by 3 bases and J by 6 bases, and 17 bases separated the two germline ends. The DNA for the CDR3 is TGTGCCAGCTCACCTAATACCCAGGGAAAGTCTGAAGCTTTCTTT. It is translated as CASSPNTQGKSEAFF.

The chain combines TRBV15 with TRBJ2-5, with D possibly matching TRBD1 (6 bases). The CDR3 has 12 amino acids. V was cut by 5 bases and J by 5 bases, with 9 bases left in between. Looked up from germline, CDR1 is LNHNV and CDR2 is YYDKDF (reference sequence). The CDR3 reads CATSGTGETQYF. The CDR3 DNA reads TGTGCCACCAGCGGTACAGGGGAGACCCAGTACTTC.

The V gene is TRBV30, the J gene TRBJ1-1, with D tentatively TRBD1 (5 bases). The CDR3 totals 13 residues. The V end lost 3 bases, the J end lost 7 bases, and 15 bases lay between the germline ends. Germline CDR1 reads GTSNPN; CDR2 reads SVGIG (reference sequence). This chain's CDR3 is CAWSFPAGGEAFF. The CDR3 DNA reads TGTGCCTGGAGCTTCCCAGCCGGGGGTGAAGCTTTCTTT.

V usage is TRBV7-9 and J usage is TRBJ2-5; 10 bases are a match to TRBD1. There are 16 residues in the CDR3. Germline V gene lookup returns CDR1 SEHNR and CDR2 FQNEAQ (reference sequence). The J segment lost 4 bases and the V segment lost 5 bases, leaving 10 bases of the junction unmatched. The CDR3 sequence is CASSPPTGGSGETQYF. CDR3 in DNA: TGTGCCAGCAGCCCACCGACAGGGGGCTCGGGAGAGACCCAGTACTTC. The full variable domain, with the rest looked up from reference TRBV7-9 and TRBJ2-5, is DTGVSQNPRHKITKRGQNVTFRCDPISEHNRLYWYRQTLGQGPEFLTYFQNEAQLEKSRLLSDRFSAERPKGSFSTLEIQRTEQGDSAMYLCASSPPTGGSGETQYFGPGTRLLVL.

The chain has TRBV7-9 and TRBJ2-3; 11 nucleotides line up with TRBD2. V dropped 5 bases and J dropped 3; count of bases not matched to a gene: 4. This CDR3 has 15 amino acids. CDR1 is SEHNR, CDR2 FQNEAQ, per germline (reference sequence). The CDR3 nucleotides are TGTGCCAGCAGCACTAGCGGGGGCGGGACAGATACGCAGTATTTT. Amino acids: CASSTSGGGTDTQYF.

The V and J genes are TRBV7-9 and TRBJ2-3, with a possible D match to TRBD2 (6 bases). Per the germline V gene, CDR1 is SEHNR and CDR2 is FQNEAQ (reference sequence). V lost 5 bases to trimming and J lost 0 bases, with 15 bases between them. This CDR3 region has 16 residues. As DNA, the CDR3 is TGTGCCAGCAGCCAGGGTCCCGGGACTAGCACAGATACGCAGTATTTT. Residues: CASSQGPGTSTDTQYF.

This clone occurred a few times. The chain uses TRBV10-2 and TRBJ2-6, with 9 bases that match TRBD1. This CDR3 region has 17 residues. The germline V gene has CDR1 WSHSY and CDR2 SAAADI. The V segment lost 6 bases and the J segment 0 bases; nucleotides outside the gene matches: 6. CDR3 protein: CASRLGQGRSGANVLTF. CDR3 DNA sequence: TGCGCCAGCAGATTAGGACAGGGGCGCTCTGGGGCCAACGTCCTGACTTTC.

CDR3 amino acids: CASSISETQYF. The DNA of the CDR3 is TGTGCCAGTAGTATTTCTGAGACCCAGTACTTC. V usage is TRBV19 and J usage is TRBJ2-5; D call uncertain. CDR3 length: 11 amino acids. Deletions cut 3 bases from V and 5 bases from J, with 4 bases between. Germline CDR1 reads LNHDA; CDR2 reads SQIVND (reference sequence).

This clone was picked up one time. This chain connects TRBV19 to TRBJ1-1; 9 bases are shared with TRBD1. With V trimmed by 3 bases and J by 6 bases, 5 bases remained unmatched. Germline V lookup: CDR1 LNHDA, CDR2 SQIVND (reference sequence). The CDR3 is 14 residues long. The CDR3 loop reads CASSMTGGWPEAFF. For the CDR3, the DNA is TGTGCCAGTAGTATGACAGGGGGGTGGCCTGAAGCTTTCTTT.